This record covers a single TCR beta chain. Generated by immunoSEQ multiplex PCR, the TCRdb table keeps only in-frame clones and is missing some. Among around 2.1 million clones, nearly 97% were seen once, and the ten largest hold over 0.1%. V shed 3 bases and J 5 bases; nucleotides not matched to a gene: 6. Looked up from germline, CDR1 is MNHNS and CDR2 is SASEGT. This CDR3 contains 14 residues. This record belongs to a study of shared clonotypes between healthy human individuals. This TCR was sampled from a man aged 18-30 years in good health. This chain connects TRBV6-1 to TRBJ2-7; 8 bases line up with TRBD1. The sample taken for sequencing was naive CD4+ T cells sorted from blood. Subset in this sample: CD45RA+ positively selected. This chain's CDR3 is CASSEQGQANEQYF. The DNA of the CDR3 is TGTGCCAGCAGTGAGCAGGGACAGGCCAACGAGCAGTACTTC.